The subject of this entry is one T cell receptor (beta chain). Those with alopecia areata gave lesional scalp punch biopsies and peripheral blood. Sorted out of PBMCs were CD4+ T cells and CD8+ T cells. The data belong to a study of CD8+ T cells in alopecia areata. Background on the study: It was oral tofacitinib, at 5 to 10 mg twice daily, that treated patients received.

As the sequencing template, cDNA was produced by extracting RNA and reverse transcribing it. Using immunoSEQ multiplex PCR, the repertoire was profiled, and TCRdb retains in-frame clones only, with some absent. The sample has some 210,000 clones, around three fifths seen once. The germline V gene encodes CDR1 GTSNPN and CDR2 SVGIG (reference sequence). The CDR3 spans 15 residues. The V segment lost 1 base and the J segment 1 base; nucleotides outside the gene matches: 6. The receptor was isolated from a human donor with alopecia areata. This chain joins TRBV30 and TRBJ1-1; 7 bases fit TRBD1. The sequenced sample was CD4+ T cells sorted from blood, obtained at week 0. CDR3 loop: CAWSAHRGGNTEAFF. DNA of the CDR3: TGTGCCTGGAGTGCGCACAGGGGAGGGAACACTGAAGCTTTCTTT.